These T cell receptor beta chains were read from a single sample in a study of blood T cell repertoires in COVID-19. Profiled with immunoSEQ multiplex PCR; TCRdb holds only in-frame clones, not every one. The data show 95,000 to 150,000 clones, about 70% seen once. The sequenced sample consisted of peripheral blood. Receptor source: a man older than 75 with COVID-19, enrolled during active disease. The CDR3 runs from the conserved cysteine through the conserved F or W. The order of the fields is V gene, J gene, D gene, clone size, CDR3 protein, CDR3 DNA. A D gene is named only where the DNA matches it firmly. Clone sizes are given selectively: once, few, many, or a class where the clone is expanded.

TRBV10-3	TRBJ2-1	TRBD2	.	CAISSLDLAGGHEQFF	TGTGCCATCAGTTCCCTTGATCTAGCGGGAGGTCATGAGCAGTTCTTC
TRBV19	TRBJ1-5	TRBD1	.	CASSIDENRGRKPTPQHF	TGTGCCAGTAGTATAGACGAAAACAGGGGGCGTAAACCGACGCCCCAGCATTTT
TRBV6-2/TRBV6-3	TRBJ1-1	.	.	CASSAVGRGIPEAFF	TGTGCCAGCAGTGCGGTGGGGCGAGGAATCCCTGAAGCTTTCTTT
TRBV18	TRBJ1-1	.	.	CASSPARGPVTEAFF	TGTGCCAGCTCACCCGCGCGGGGCCCGGTCACTGAAGCTTTCTTT
TRBV4-2	TRBJ2-7	TRBD2	few	CASSQDELAGGSEQYF	TGTGCCAGCAGCCAAGATGAACTAGCGGGAGGCTCCGAGCAGTACTTC
TRBV9	TRBJ2-7	TRBD2	.	CASSLLATTYEQYF	TGTGCCAGCAGCTTACTAGCGACCACCTACGAGCAGTACTTC
TRBV6-5	TRBJ1-5	TRBD1	.	CASSRQGGSNQPQHF	TGTGCCAGCAGTCGACAGGGAGGTAGCAATCAGCCCCAGCATTTT
TRBV5-1	TRBJ2-3	TRBD2	.	CASSFRTSESTDTQYF	TGCGCCAGCAGCTTTCGAACTAGCGAAAGCACAGATACGCAGTATTTT
TRBV4-1	TRBJ2-5	.	.	CASSQGAEWGEETQYF	TGCGCCAGCAGCCAAGGGGCCGAATGGGGGGAGGAGACCCAGTACTTC
TRBV12-1	TRBJ2-1	.	.	CASSHSVRGYNEQFF	TGTGCCAGCAGCCATAGCGTGAGAGGCTACAATGAGCAGTTCTTC
TRBV5-1	TRBJ2-2	TRBD2	.	CASSFYRLAGNTGELFF	TGCGCCAGCAGCTTCTACCGACTAGCGGGAAACACCGGGGAGCTGTTTTTT
TRBV5-6	TRBJ1-2	.	.	CASSFEENYGYTF	TGTGCCAGCAGCTTTGAAGAGAACTATGGCTACACCTTC
TRBV6-5	TRBJ2-1	TRBD2	.	CASSPGTSGYNEQFF	TGTGCCAGCAGTCCCGGGACTAGCGGCTACAATGAGCAGTTCTTC
TRBV7-9	TRBJ2-5	TRBD2	.	CASSADWFSGEETQYF	TGTGCCAGCAGCGCAGACTGGTTTAGCGGGGAAGAGACCCAGTACTTC
TRBV24-1	TRBJ2-1	.	.	CATRRPGSDGEQFF	TGTGCCACCAGGCGCCCGGGTTCTGACGGGGAGCAGTTCTTC
TRBV5-1	TRBJ2-7	TRBD2	.	CASSLALVAGVGDEQYF	TGCGCCAGCAGCTTGGCCTTGGTCGCGGGAGTAGGCGACGAGCAGTACTTC
TRBV27	TRBJ2-7	TRBD1	once	CASSLSRTGRHEQYF	TGTGCCAGCAGTTTATCTCGGACAGGGCGACACGAGCAGTACTTC
TRBV19	TRBJ1-1	.	.	CASIANTEAFF	TGTGCCAGTATAGCGAACACTGAAGCTTTCTTT
TRBV5-1	TRBJ2-5	TRBD2	.	CASSIRLAGGSGETQYF	TGCGCCAGCAGCATTAGACTAGCGGGAGGTTCGGGGGAGACCCAGTACTTC
TRBV7-8	TRBJ2-7	TRBD2	.	CASSLVGVAGSSYEQYF	TGTGCCAGCAGCTTAGTGGGGGTAGCGGGGAGCTCCTACGAGCAGTACTTC
TRBV7-3	TRBJ2-1	TRBD2	once	CASSLLGGRNEQFF	TGTGCCAGCAGCTTATTAGGCGGGAGGAATGAGCAGTTCTTC
TRBV4-1	TRBJ2-1	TRBD2	.	CASSQEQRLAGSNEQFF	TGCGCCAGCAGCCAAGAACAACGACTAGCGGGAAGCAATGAGCAGTTCTTC
TRBV30	TRBJ2-1	TRBD1	few	CAWRRKGTVSEQFF	TGTGCCTGGCGACGGAAGGGGACAGTCAGTGAGCAGTTCTTC
TRBV29-1	TRBJ1-4	.	.	CSALNEKLFF	TGCAGCGCCCTAAATGAAAAACTGTTTTTT
TRBV7-2	TRBJ2-1	.	.	CASSYAGREQFF	TGTGCCAGCAGCTATGCGGGTCGGGAGCAGTTCTTC
TRBV9	TRBJ2-4	.	.	CASSVYGRDIVKNIQYF	TGTGCCAGCAGCGTATACGGGAGAGATATTGTCAAAAACATTCAGTACTTC
TRBV18	TRBJ1-4	.	.	CASSQTTGTQEKLFF	TGTGCCAGCTCACAAACTACCGGGACACAAGAAAAACTGTTTTTT